This T cell receptor (beta chain) was recovered during a study of blood T cell repertoires in COVID-19. Study-level background: Acute and convalescent COVID-19 specimens originated in the United States, Italy and Spain. PBMCs, B-cell-depleted T cells, or T cells provided the cDNA or gDNA that made up the material.

Germline trimming cut 7 bases from V and 8 bases from J; bases unmatched to any gene: 13. This CDR3 spans 15 amino acids. CDR1 and CDR2 (germline): SGHTA, FQGNSA. In the source study's methods: Using reference gene primer amplification, nucleated cell counts were estimated. This table comes from immunoSEQ multiplex PCR, and its TCRdb copy is limited to in-frame clones, with some not included. The V and J calls and clone size were taken over from that table, and D and trimming were inferred from the DNA. The table lists around 170,000 clones, 83% of them singletons. Sequences were obtained from peripheral blood. The rearrangement uses TRBV7-2 and TRBJ1-2; 10 nucleotides line up with TRBD1. This receptor was identified in a human donor in a cohort sampled during active COVID-19. The CDR3 DNA reads as TGTGCCAGCACTCGAGACAGGGGGCGAGTGGGGGGCTACACCTTC. It is translated as CASTRDRGRVGGYTF. The full variable domain, its missing parts supplied by reference TRBV7-2 and TRBJ1-2, is GAGVSQSPSNKVTEKGKDVELRCDPISGHTALYWYRQSLGQGLEFLIYFQGNSAPDKSGLPSDRFSAERTGGSVSTLTIQRTQQEDSAVYLCASTRDRGRVGGYTFGSGTRLTVV.